This T cell receptor (beta chain) was sequenced during a study of OX40 agonist ivuxolimab in advanced cancers. For the study at large: At 0.01 to 10 mg/kg, ivuxolimab was administered intravenously to patients every 2 weeks. Regarding the study as a whole: Researchers report that CD8+ T cells had, on average, more expanded clones than CD4+. Relatively little clonal expansion, among the lowest observed, appeared in partial responders at 0.1-3.0 mg/kg. Specificity for antigen went undetermined in the expanded peripheral T cells.

V dropped 4 bases and J dropped 1 base, with 13 bases sitting between them. The CDR3 spans 15 residues. Germline V CDR1 and CDR2: SGHAT, FQDESV (reference sequence). Measured with immunoSEQ multiplex PCR; TCRdb has only the in-frame clones, and not every one. This table holds some 45,000 clones, around nine tenths found once. Only one count was recorded for this clone. The target antigen is unknown. The sample consisted of CD4+ or CD8+ T cells sorted from blood, taken in a trial of the OX40 agonist ivuxolimab. This chain links TRBV11-1 with TRBJ1-1, with D unresolved. The sequence came from an adult with an advanced solid tumor such as melanoma, head and neck, liver or kidney cancer. CDR3 nucleotides: TGTGCCAGCAGCTCCCCGGCCGTCTCGAACACTGAAGCTTTCTTT. It is translated as CASSSPAVSNTEAFF.